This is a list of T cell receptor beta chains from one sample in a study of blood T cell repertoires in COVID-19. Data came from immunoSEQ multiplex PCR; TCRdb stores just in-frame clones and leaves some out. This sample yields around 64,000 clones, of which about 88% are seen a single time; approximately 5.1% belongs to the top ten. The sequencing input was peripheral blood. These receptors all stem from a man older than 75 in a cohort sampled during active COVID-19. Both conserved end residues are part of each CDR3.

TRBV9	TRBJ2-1	CASSGATGRWNEQFF
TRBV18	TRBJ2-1	CASSPRTGVAGEQFF
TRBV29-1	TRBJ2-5	CSVDGTSGNPQTQYF
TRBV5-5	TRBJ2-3	CASSPTSGGASTDTQYF
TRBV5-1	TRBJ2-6	CASSPSGGANVLTF
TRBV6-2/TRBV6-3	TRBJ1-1	CASSYVGRNTEAFF
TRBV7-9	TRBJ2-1	CASSLVGTGGYNEQFF
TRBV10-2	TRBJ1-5	CASGGQAEQPQHF
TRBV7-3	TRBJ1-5	CASSLKGGQGYQHF
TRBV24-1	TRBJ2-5	CATSDSGTGSQETQYF
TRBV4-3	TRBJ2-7	CASSQEYRDHEQYF
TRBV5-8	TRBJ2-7	CASSPRTGGYEQYF
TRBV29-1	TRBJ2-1	CSVAQGTGGNEQFF
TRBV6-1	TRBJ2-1	CASSEGGGGYNEQFF
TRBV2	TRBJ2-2	CASSQSRVSNTGELFF
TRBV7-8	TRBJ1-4	CASSSDSPNEKLFF
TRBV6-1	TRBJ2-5	CASSEQQGSRQETQYF
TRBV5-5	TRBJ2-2	CASRTGLGTGELFF
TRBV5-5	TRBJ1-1	CASSLLTGGNTEAFF
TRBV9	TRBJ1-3	CASSPQPGASGNTIYF
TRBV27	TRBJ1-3	CASSFGTGLSGNTIYF
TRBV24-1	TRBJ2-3	CATSARQGSTDTQYF
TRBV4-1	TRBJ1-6	CASSQDPQGWTSPLHF
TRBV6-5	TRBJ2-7	CASSRTRGYEQYF
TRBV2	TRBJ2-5	CASSAQRGPQETQYF
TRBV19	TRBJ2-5	CASSPTTGGLVETQYF
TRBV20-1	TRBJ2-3	CSAAFEDTQYF
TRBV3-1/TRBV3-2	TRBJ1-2	CASSQDLGQVYGYTF
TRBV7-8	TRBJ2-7	CASSSMGQGSYEQYF
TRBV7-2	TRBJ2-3	CASSLERDTQYF
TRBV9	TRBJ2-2	CASSVDVGRQLFF
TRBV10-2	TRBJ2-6	CASSRQGLSSSGANVLTF
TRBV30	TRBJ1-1	CAWDRQEDTEAFF
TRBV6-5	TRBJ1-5	CASSSGQGRGNQPQHF
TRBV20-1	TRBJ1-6	CSASLGGESDNSPLHF
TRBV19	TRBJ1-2	CASSIQGAYGYTF
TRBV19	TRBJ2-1	CASSTELAGGYNEQFF
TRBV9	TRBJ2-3	CASSVAETSTNTQYF
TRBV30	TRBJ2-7	CAWSPDSSYEQYF
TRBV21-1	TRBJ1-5	CASSETGNRDRGLGQPQHF
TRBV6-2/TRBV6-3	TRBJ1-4	CASSLGQRNEKLFF
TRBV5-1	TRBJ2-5	CASSQSLSRETQYF
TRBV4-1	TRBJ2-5	CASSLRGSQETQYF
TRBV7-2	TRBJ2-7	CASSLVGSGRALSYEQYF
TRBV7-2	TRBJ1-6	CASSNNHNVHF
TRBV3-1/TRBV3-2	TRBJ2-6	CASSQAGRASGANVLTF
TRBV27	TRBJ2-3	CASREKDRGSTDTQYF
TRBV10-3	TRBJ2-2	CAISPGQVNTGELFF
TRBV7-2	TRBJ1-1	CASSLGNGNTEAFF